Listed below are T cell receptor beta chains from one sample, sequenced in a study of cytomegalovirus exposure and HLA in healthy donors. The assay was immunoSEQ multiplex PCR, and TCRdb's table has in-frame clones only and misses some. The sample shows about 110,000 clones, roughly 85% of them seen only once. Material: PBMCs. Source of these receptors: a woman between 40 and 50 years old in good health and CMV-seronegative. Both conserved end residues are part of each CDR3. Fields, in order: clone size, D gene, J gene, V gene, CDR3 protein, CDR3 DNA. A D gene is named only where the DNA matches it firmly. The size entry is marked missing in some rows and otherwise reads once, few, many or a size class.

clone size: few
D gene: NA
J gene: TRBJ1-3
V gene: TRBV18
CDR3 protein: CASSPPQGVRNTIYF
CDR3 DNA: TGTGCCAGCTCACCACCACAGGGTGTAAGAAACACCATATATTTT

clone size: few
D gene: TRBD1
J gene: TRBJ2-7
V gene: TRBV27
CDR3 protein: CASSPGTGDYEQYF
CDR3 DNA: TGTGCCAGCAGTCCCGGGACAGGGGACTACGAGCAGTACTTC

clone size: NA
D gene: NA
J gene: TRBJ1-4
V gene: TRBV7-6
CDR3 protein: CASSLAAREKLFF
CDR3 DNA: TGTGCCAGCAGCTTAGCAGCGCGTGAAAAACTGTTTTTT

clone size: NA
D gene: NA
J gene: TRBJ2-7
V gene: TRBV5-5
CDR3 protein: CASSLYRDYEQYF
CDR3 DNA: TGTGCCAGCAGCTTGTACAGGGACTACGAGCAGTACTTC

clone size: NA
D gene: TRBD1
J gene: TRBJ1-2
V gene: TRBV7-6
CDR3 protein: CASSLRGRGPNGYTF
CDR3 DNA: TGTGCCAGCAGCTTACGGGGCAGGGGGCCGAACGGCTACACCTTC

clone size: NA
D gene: TRBD1
J gene: TRBJ2-2
V gene: TRBV7-9
CDR3 protein: CASSLTKQGAGELFF
CDR3 DNA: TGTGCCAGCAGCCTAACGAAACAGGGGGCCGGGGAGCTGTTTTTT

clone size: NA
D gene: NA
J gene: TRBJ2-7
V gene: TRBV6-5
CDR3 protein: CASSYSQYYEQYF
CDR3 DNA: TGTGCCAGCAGTTACTCGCAGTACTACGAGCAGTACTTC

clone size: NA
D gene: TRBD2
J gene: TRBJ2-7
V gene: TRBV7-2
CDR3 protein: CASSLATSGGAFSYEQYF
CDR3 DNA: TGTGCCAGCAGCTTAGCGACTAGCGGGGGGGCCTTTTCCTACGAGCAGTACTTC

clone size: NA
D gene: TRBD1
J gene: TRBJ2-1
V gene: TRBV2
CDR3 protein: CASSERDRALYNEQFF
CDR3 DNA: TGTGCCAGCAGTGAAAGGGACAGGGCCCTCTACAATGAGCAGTTCTTC

clone size: NA
D gene: NA
J gene: TRBJ1-2
V gene: TRBV19
CDR3 protein: CASTPTFSGASGYTF
CDR3 DNA: TGTGCCAGTACCCCGACTTTTTCTGGGGCGAGTGGCTACACCTTC

clone size: NA
D gene: NA
J gene: TRBJ2-7
V gene: TRBV5-1
CDR3 protein: CASRLDSFSYEQYF
CDR3 DNA: TGCGCCAGCAGACTGGACAGTTTCTCCTACGAGCAGTACTTC

clone size: NA
D gene: NA
J gene: TRBJ2-3
V gene: TRBV7-9
CDR3 protein: CASRNPRGRWTGGQDTQYF
CDR3 DNA: TGTGCCAGCAGGAACCCCAGGGGGAGATGGACGGGGGGGCAAGATACGCAGTATTTT

clone size: NA
D gene: NA
J gene: TRBJ2-7
V gene: TRBV5-1
CDR3 protein: CASSLRTGGAGYYEQYF
CDR3 DNA: TGCGCCAGCAGCCTCAGGACGGGCGGGGCGGGATACTACGAGCAGTACTTC

clone size: few
D gene: NA
J gene: TRBJ2-7
V gene: TRBV5-5
CDR3 protein: CASSLWQRVSYEQYF
CDR3 DNA: TGTGCCAGCAGCTTGTGGCAGAGGGTTTCCTACGAGCAGTACTTC

clone size: NA
D gene: TRBD1
J gene: TRBJ2-3
V gene: TRBV27
CDR3 protein: CASRRTGADTQYF
CDR3 DNA: TGTGCCAGCAGAAGGACAGGGGCAGATACGCAGTATTTT

clone size: NA
D gene: NA
J gene: TRBJ1-1
V gene: TRBV7-2
CDR3 protein: CASSLATGSGTEAFF
CDR3 DNA: TGTGCCAGCAGCTTAGCAACCGGGTCGGGCACTGAAGCTTTCTTT

clone size: NA
D gene: NA
J gene: TRBJ2-1
V gene: TRBV28
CDR3 protein: CASCWAVYNEQFF
CDR3 DNA: TGTGCCAGCTGCTGGGCAGTCTACAATGAGCAGTTCTTC

clone size: NA
D gene: TRBD2
J gene: TRBJ2-5
V gene: TRBV13
CDR3 protein: CASRRLAAQETQYF
CDR3 DNA: TGTGCCAGCAGGAGACTAGCGGCCCAAGAGACCCAGTACTTC

clone size: NA
D gene: TRBD1
J gene: TRBJ1-1
V gene: TRBV7-6
CDR3 protein: CASSQLQGRATEAFF
CDR3 DNA: TGTGCCAGCAGCCAGCTACAGGGGCGGGCTACTGAAGCTTTCTTT

clone size: NA
D gene: TRBD2
J gene: TRBJ2-1
V gene: TRBV28
CDR3 protein: CASKGLAGYANYNEQFF
CDR3 DNA: TGTGCCAGCAAGGGGCTAGCGGGGTACGCCAACTACAATGAGCAGTTCTTC

clone size: NA
D gene: NA
J gene: TRBJ2-7
V gene: TRBV28
CDR3 protein: CASSLQGIKNYEQYF
CDR3 DNA: TGTGCCAGCAGTCTTCAGGGGATTAAGAACTACGAGCAGTACTTC

clone size: once
D gene: TRBD2
J gene: TRBJ2-1
V gene: TRBV28
CDR3 protein: CASSLWNSGADNEQFF
CDR3 DNA: TGTGCCAGCAGTTTATGGAATAGCGGGGCCGACAATGAGCAGTTCTTC

clone size: few
D gene: NA
J gene: TRBJ2-2
V gene: TRBV30
CDR3 protein: CAWSVLTGHTGELFF
CDR3 DNA: TGTGCCTGGAGTGTACTAACAGGTCACACCGGGGAGCTGTTTTTT